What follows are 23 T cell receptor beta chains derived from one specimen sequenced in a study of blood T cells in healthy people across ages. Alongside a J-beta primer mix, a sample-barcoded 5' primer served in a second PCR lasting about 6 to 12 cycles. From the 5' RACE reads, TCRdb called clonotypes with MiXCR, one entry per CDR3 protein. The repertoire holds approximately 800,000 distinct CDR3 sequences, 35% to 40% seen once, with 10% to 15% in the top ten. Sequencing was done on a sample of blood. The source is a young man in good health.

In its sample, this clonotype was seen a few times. The chain's CDR3 is CASRVGSSYEQYF. The DNA of the CDR3 is TGTGCCAGCAGGGTGGGGAGCTCCTACGAGCAGTACTTC. The chain recombines TRBV21-1 with TRBJ2-7. TRBV21-1 is termed a pseudogene. The CDR3 totals 13 residues.

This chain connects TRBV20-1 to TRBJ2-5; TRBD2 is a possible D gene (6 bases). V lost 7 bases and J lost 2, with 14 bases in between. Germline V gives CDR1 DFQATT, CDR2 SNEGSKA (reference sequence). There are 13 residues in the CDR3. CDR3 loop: CSGPGLRQETQYF. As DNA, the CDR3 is TGCAGTGGCCCGGGACTTCGACAAGAGACCCAGTACTTC.

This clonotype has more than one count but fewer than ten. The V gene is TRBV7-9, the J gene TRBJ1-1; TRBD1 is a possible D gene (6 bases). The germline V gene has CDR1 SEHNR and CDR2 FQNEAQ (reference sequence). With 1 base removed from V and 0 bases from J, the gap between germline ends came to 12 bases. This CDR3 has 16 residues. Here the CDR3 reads CASSLVGGRMNTEAFF. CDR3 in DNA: TGTGCCAGCAGCTTAGTGGGGGGGCGGATGAACACTGAAGCTTTCTTT.

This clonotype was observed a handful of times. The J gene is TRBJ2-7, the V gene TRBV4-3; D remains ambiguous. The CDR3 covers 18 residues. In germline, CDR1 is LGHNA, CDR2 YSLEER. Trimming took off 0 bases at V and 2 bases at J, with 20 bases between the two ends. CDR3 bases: TGCGCCAGCAGCCAAGAATTAGGCGATCAGTCAGCTACCTACGAGCAGTACTTC. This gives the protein CASSQELGDQSATYEQYF.

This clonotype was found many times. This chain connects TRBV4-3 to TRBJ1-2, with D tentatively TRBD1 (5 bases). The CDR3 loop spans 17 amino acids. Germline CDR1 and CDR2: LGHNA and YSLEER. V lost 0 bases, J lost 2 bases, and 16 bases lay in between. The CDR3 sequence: CASSQDNSAAGNYGYTF. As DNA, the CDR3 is TGCGCCAGCAGCCAAGATAACTCGGCGGCAGGGAACTATGGCTACACCTTC.

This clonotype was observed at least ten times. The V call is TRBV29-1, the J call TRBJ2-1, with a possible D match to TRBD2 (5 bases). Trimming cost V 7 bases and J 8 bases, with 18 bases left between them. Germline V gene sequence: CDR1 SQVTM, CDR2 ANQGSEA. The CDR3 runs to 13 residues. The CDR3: CSATGFSDDEQFF. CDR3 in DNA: TGCAGCGCGACGGGATTTAGTGACGATGAGCAGTTCTTC.

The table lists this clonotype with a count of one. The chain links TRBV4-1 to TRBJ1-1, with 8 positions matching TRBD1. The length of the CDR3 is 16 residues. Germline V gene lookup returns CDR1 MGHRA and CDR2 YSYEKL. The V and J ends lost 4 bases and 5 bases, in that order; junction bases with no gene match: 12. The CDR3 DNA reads TGCGCCAGCAGCCGCGAAGGTGCAGGGGGCGAGACTGAAGCTTTCTTT. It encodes CASSREGAGGETEAFF.

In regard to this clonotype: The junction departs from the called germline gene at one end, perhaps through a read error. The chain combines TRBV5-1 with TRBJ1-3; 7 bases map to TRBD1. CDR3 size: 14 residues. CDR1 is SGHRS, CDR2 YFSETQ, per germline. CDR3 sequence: CASSVGGGGNTIYF. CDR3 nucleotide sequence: TGCGCCAGCAGTGTAGGGGGCGGTGGAAATACCATATATTTT.

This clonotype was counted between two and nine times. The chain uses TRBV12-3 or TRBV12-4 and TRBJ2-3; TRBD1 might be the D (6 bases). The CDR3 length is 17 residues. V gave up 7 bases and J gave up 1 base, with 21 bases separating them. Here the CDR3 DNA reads TGTGCCAGCACCCCCCCGGGGTGGGGGCCCCGCACAGATACGCAGTATTTT. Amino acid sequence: CASTPPGWGPRTDTQYF.

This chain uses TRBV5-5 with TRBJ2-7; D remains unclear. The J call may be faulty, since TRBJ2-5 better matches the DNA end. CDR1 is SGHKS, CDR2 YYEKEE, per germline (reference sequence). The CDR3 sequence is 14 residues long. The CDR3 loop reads CASSLLEVPATQYF. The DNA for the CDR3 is TGTGCCAGCAGCCTCCTAGAGGTTCCTGCGACCCAGTACTTC.

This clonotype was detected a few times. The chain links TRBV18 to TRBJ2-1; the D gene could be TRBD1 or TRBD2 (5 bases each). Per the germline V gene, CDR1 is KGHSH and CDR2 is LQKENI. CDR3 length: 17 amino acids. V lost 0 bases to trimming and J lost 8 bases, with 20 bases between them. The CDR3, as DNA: TGTGCCAGCTCACCACCCCGGAGGAGCAGGGTGAACGATGAGCAGTTCTTC. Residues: CASSPPRRSRVNDEQFF.

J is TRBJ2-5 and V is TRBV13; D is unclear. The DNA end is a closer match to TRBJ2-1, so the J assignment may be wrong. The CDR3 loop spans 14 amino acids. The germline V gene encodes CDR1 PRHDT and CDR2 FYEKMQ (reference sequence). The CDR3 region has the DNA TGTGCCAGCAGCCCTGACTCAGAACGAGAGACCCAGTTCTTC. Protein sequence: CASSPDSERETQFF.

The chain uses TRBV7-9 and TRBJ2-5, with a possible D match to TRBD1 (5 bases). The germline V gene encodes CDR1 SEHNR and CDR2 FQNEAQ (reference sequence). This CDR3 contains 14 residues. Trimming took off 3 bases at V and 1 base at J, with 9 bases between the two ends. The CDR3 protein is CASSFSDIQETQYF. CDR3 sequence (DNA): TGTGCCAGCAGCTTTTCGGACATCCAAGAGACCCAGTACTTC.

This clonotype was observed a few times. The CDR3 bases are TGCAGTGCTAAGACTGCTGGCACAGATACGCAGTATTTT. Its protein product is CSAKTAGTDTQYF. This chain uses TRBV20-1 with TRBJ2-3; D not certain. The germline V gene encodes CDR1 DFQATT and CDR2 SNEGSKA (reference sequence). V shed 4 bases and J shed 1 base, with 9 bases lying between them. The CDR3 is made up of 13 amino acids.

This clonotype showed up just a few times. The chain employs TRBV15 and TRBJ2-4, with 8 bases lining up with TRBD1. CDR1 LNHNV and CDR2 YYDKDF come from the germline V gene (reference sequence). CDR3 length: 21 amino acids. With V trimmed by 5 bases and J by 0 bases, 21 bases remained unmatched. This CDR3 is CATSLLRGRGPDYLAKNIQYF. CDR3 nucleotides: TGTGCCACCAGCCTTTTACGAGGCAGGGGGCCGGATTATCTAGCCAAAAACATTCAGTACTTC. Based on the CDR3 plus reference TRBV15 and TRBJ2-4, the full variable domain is DAMVIQNPRYQVTQFGKPVTLSCSQTLNHNVMYWYQQKSSQAPKLLFHYYDKDFNNEADTPDNFQSRRPNTSFCFLDIRSPGLGDTAMYLCATSLLRGRGPDYLAKNIQYFGAGTRLSVL.

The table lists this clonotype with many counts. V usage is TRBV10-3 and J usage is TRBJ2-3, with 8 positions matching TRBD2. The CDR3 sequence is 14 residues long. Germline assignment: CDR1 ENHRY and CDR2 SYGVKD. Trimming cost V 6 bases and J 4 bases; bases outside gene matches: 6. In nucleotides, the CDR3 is TGTGCCATCAGCGGGACTAGTTATGCAGATACGCAGTATTTT. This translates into CAISGTSYADTQYF.

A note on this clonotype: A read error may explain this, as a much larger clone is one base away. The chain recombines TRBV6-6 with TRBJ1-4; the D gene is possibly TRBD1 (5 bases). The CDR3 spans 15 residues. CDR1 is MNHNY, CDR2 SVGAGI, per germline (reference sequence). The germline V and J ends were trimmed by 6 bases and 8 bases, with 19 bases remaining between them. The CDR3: CASSPAGRAEEKLFF. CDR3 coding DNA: TGTGCCAGCAGCCCGGCGGGACGGGCGGAAGAAAAACTGTTTTTT.

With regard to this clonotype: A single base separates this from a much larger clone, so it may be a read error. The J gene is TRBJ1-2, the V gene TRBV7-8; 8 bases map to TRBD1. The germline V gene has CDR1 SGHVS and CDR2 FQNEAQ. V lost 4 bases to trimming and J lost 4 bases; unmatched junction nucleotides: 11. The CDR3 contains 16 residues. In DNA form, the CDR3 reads TGTGCCAGCAGCTCGCAGACAGGGGCGGGGGGCTATGGCTACACCTTC. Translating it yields CASSSQTGAGGYGYTF. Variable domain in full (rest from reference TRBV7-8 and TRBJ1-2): GAGVSQSPRYKVAKRGQDVALRCDPISGHVSLFWYQQALGQGPEFLTYFQNEAQLDKSGLPSDRFFAERPEGSVSTLKIQRTQQEDSAVYLCASSSQTGAGGYGYTFGSGTRLTVV.

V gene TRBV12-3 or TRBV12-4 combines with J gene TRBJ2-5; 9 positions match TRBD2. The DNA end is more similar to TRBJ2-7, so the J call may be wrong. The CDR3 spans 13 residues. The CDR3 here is CASKASGVYEQYF. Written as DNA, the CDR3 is TGTGCCAGCAAAGCTAGCGGGGTGTACGAGCAGTACTTC.

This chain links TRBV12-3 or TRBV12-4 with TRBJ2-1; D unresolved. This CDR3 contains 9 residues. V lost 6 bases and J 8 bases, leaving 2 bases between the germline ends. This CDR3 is CASSHEQFF. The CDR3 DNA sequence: TGTGCCAGCAGCCATGAGCAGTTCTTC.

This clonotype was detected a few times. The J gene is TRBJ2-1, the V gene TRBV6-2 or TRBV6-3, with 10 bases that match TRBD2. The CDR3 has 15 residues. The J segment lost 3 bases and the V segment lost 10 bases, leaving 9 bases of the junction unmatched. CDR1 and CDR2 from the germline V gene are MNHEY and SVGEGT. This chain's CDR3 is CATSQRGGNYNEQFF. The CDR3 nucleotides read TGTGCCACCAGCCAGCGGGGGGGAAACTACAATGAGCAGTTCTTC.

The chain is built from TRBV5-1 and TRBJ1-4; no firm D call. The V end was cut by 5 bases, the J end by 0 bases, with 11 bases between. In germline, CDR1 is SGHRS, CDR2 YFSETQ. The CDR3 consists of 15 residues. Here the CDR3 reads CASRAPGTTNEKLFF. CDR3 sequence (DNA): TGCGCCAGCAGGGCCCCGGGTACAACTAATGAAAAACTGTTTTTT. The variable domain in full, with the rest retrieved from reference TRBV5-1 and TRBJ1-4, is KAGVTQTPRYLIKTRGQQVTLSCSPISGHRSVSWYQQTPGQGLQFLFEYFSETQRNKGNFPGRFSGRQFSNSRSEMNVSTLELGDSALYLCASRAPGTTNEKLFFGSGTQLSVL.

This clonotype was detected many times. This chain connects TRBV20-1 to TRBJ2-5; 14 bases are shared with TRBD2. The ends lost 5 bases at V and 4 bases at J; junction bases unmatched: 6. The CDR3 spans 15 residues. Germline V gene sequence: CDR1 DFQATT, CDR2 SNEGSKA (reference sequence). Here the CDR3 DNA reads TGCAGTGCTGTGACTAGCGGGGGGGCCAGAGAGACCCAGTACTTC. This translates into CSAVTSGGARETQYF.